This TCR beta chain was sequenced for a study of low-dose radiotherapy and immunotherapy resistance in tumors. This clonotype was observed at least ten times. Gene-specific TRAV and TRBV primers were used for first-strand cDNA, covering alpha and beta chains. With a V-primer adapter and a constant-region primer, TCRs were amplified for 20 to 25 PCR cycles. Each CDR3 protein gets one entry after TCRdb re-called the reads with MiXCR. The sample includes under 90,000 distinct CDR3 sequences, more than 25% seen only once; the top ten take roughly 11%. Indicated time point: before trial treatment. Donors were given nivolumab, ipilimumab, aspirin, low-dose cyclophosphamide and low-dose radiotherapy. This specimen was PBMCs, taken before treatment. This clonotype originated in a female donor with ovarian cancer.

CDR3 DNA sequence: TGTGCCAGCAGTTCCTTAGCGCCCGGCGGGCCAGAGACCCAGTACTTC. Translated, it gives CASSSLAPGGPETQYF. The chain carries TRBV6-6 and TRBJ2-5, with D possibly TRBD2 on 5 matching bases. The CDR3 extends over 16 amino acids. CDR1 is MNHNY and CDR2 is SVGAGI in the germline V gene (reference sequence). V lost 4 bases, J lost 4 bases, and 19 bases lay in between.